A selection of T cell receptor beta chains follows, all from one sample in a study of blood T cell repertoires in COVID-19. Sequenced by immunoSEQ multiplex PCR; TCRdb stores in-frame clones only, minus some. The table shows tens of thousands of clones, with more than 80% occurring only once. The sample taken for sequencing was peripheral blood. The source of these receptors is a human donor in a cohort sampled during active COVID-19. CDR3s include the opening cysteine and the closing phenylalanine or tryptophan. D genes are given only for firm matches. A row's size may be missing; if present it is once, few, many or a size class.

J gene | V gene | clone size | D gene | CDR3 protein | CDR3 DNA
TRBJ2-7 | TRBV6-5 | . | . | CASREHYEQYF | TGTGCCAGCCGGGAGCATTACGAGCAGTACTTC
TRBJ2-7 | TRBV3-1/TRBV3-2 | . | . | CASSQEEGSEQYF | TGTGCCAGCAGCCAAGAAGAGGGATCCGAGCAGTACTTC
TRBJ1-1 | TRBV6-4 | . | . | CASSDVAGAEAFF | TGTGCCAGCAGTGACGTGGCGGGCGCTGAAGCTTTCTTT
TRBJ2-7 | TRBV7-9 | . | . | CASSLGSQGAEQYF | TGTGCCAGCAGCTTAGGTTCGCAGGGTGCCGAGCAGTACTTC
TRBJ1-6 | TRBV5-4 | . | TRBD1 | CASSLDGQGSPLHF | TGTGCCAGCAGCTTGGACGGACAGGGCTCACCCCTCCACTTT
TRBJ1-1 | TRBV25-1 | . | . | CASSGGVNTEAFF | TGTGCCAGCAGTGGAGGCGTGAACACTGAAGCTTTCTTT
TRBJ1-5 | TRBV28 | . | TRBD1 | CASSSGTANSNQPQHF | TGTGCCAGCAGCTCCGGGACAGCAAATAGCAATCAGCCCCAGCATTTT
TRBJ2-2 | TRBV19 | . | . | CASSIRGSQNTGELFF | TGTGCCAGTAGTATAAGGGGCAGCCAGAACACCGGGGAGCTGTTTTTT
TRBJ2-1 | TRBV11-2 | . | TRBD2 | CASSLPWTSGYNEQFF | TGTGCCAGCAGCTTACCTTGGACTAGCGGGTACAATGAGCAGTTCTTC
TRBJ2-3 | TRBV27 | . | TRBD1 | CASSFSGQGTDTQYF | TGTGCCAGCAGTTTCTCGGGACAGGGTACAGATACGCAGTATTTT
TRBJ2-7 | TRBV7-2 | . | TRBD1 | CASSTQGAASYEQYF | TGTGCCAGCAGTACACAGGGGGCGGCGTCCTACGAGCAGTACTTC
TRBJ1-3 | TRBV9 | . | TRBD1 | CASSTGGNSGNTIYF | TGTGCCAGCAGCACAGGGGGCAACTCTGGAAACACCATATATTTT
TRBJ2-1 | TRBV19 | . | . | CASSGFSPLTPREQFF | TGTGCCAGTAGTGGGTTTAGTCCCCTGACTCCGCGGGAGCAGTTCTTC
TRBJ2-5 | TRBV28 | . | TRBD2 | CASSPNSGSGTQYF | TGTGCCAGCAGCCCAAACAGCGGGAGTGGGACCCAGTACTTC
TRBJ2-1 | TRBV4-2 | . | TRBD2 | CASSPGLAGYNEQFF | TGTGCCAGCAGCCCTGGACTAGCGGGTTACAATGAGCAGTTCTTC
TRBJ2-3 | TRBV7-9 | . | . | CASSLVGGTDTQYF | TGTGCCAGCAGCCTTGTTGGGGGGACAGATACGCAGTATTTT
TRBJ1-5 | TRBV19 | . | . | CASNHPYGNQPQHF | TGTGCCAGTAATCACCCCTATGGCAATCAGCCCCAGCATTTT
TRBJ2-7 | TRBV19 | . | TRBD2 | CASSTTGTPGLAGYEQYF | TGTGCCAGTAGTACTACCGGGACACCGGGACTAGCGGGGTACGAGCAGTACTTC
TRBJ2-5 | TRBV5-1 | . | . | CASTLQTLRGETQYF | TGCGCCAGCACCTTACAGACTCTTAGGGGGGAGACCCAGTACTTC
TRBJ2-5 | TRBV5-6 | . | TRBD2 | CASSSLTSGGASYQETQYF | TGTGCCAGCAGCTCTCTGACTAGCGGGGGGGCATCTTACCAAGAGACCCAGTACTTC
TRBJ1-3 | TRBV7-8 | . | . | CASRAPLETVSGNTIYF | TGTGCCAGCAGGGCCCCTCTAGAGACAGTCTCTGGAAACACCATATATTTT
TRBJ1-2 | TRBV4-3 | . | . | CASSQEVGTNYGYTF | TGCGCCAGCAGCCAAGAGGTCGGGACTAACTATGGCTACACCTTC
TRBJ1-6 | TRBV6-5 | . | . | CASRDSGNNSPLHF | TGTGCCAGCAGGGACAGTGGGAATAATTCACCCCTCCACTTT
TRBJ1-1 | TRBV18 | . | TRBD1 | CASSPRQGDTEAFF | TGTGCCAGCTCACCTCGACAGGGGGACACTGAAGCTTTCTTT
TRBJ1-1 | TRBV3-1/TRBV3-2 | few | TRBD1 | CASSHSTGRTEAFF | TGTGCCAGCAGCCATTCGACAGGGCGCACTGAAGCTTTCTTT
TRBJ2-7 | TRBV19 | . | TRBD1 | CASSRYWDSSSYEQYF | TGTGCCAGTAGCCGATACTGGGACAGTTCATCCTACGAGCAGTACTTC
TRBJ1-2 | TRBV28 | . | . | CASSSGQNYGYTF | TGTGCCAGCAGTTCCGGACAGAACTATGGCTACACCTTC
TRBJ1-5 | TRBV25-1 | . | . | CASSTGGNQPQHF | TGTGCCAGCAGCACGGGAGGCAATCAGCCCCAGCATTTT
TRBJ1-5 | TRBV5-1 | . | . | CASSPMTGGNQPQHF | TGCGCCAGCAGCCCCATGACCGGGGGAAATCAGCCCCAGCATTTT